This T cell receptor beta chain emerged from a study of blood T cell repertoires in COVID-19. CDR3 length equals 14 residues. Per germline, CDR1 LGHDT and CDR2 YNNKEL (reference sequence). Profiled with immunoSEQ multiplex PCR; TCRdb holds only in-frame clones, not every one. This sample yields around 270,000 clones, of which 84% are seen a single time; more than 1.5% belongs to the top ten. Concerning this clone: The germline gene is not matched at one end of the junction; a read error may be the cause.

The receptor comes from a woman in her 40s who had recovered from COVID-19. The source material was peripheral blood. This rearrangement joins TRBV3-1 (or the pseudogene TRBV3-2) to TRBJ1-1; 7 nucleotides align to TRBD1. CDR3 DNA sequence: TGTGCCAGCAGCAAAGACAGGGCTAACACTGAAGCTTTCTTT. This translates into CASSKDRANTEAFF.